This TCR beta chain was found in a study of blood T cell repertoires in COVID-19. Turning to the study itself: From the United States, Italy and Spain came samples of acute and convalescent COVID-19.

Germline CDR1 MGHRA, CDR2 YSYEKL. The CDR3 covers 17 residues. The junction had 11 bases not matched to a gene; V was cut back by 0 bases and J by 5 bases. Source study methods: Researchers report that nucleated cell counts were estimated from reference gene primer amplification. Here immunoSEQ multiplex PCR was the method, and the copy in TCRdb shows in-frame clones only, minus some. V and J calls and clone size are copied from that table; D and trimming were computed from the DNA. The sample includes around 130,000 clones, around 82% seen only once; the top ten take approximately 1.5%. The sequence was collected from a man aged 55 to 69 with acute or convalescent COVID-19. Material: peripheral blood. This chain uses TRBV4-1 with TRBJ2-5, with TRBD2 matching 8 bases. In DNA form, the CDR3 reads TGCGCCAGCAGCCAAGATGGCGGGGGGCTAGGCGGGGAGACCCAGTACTTC. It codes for CASSQDGGGLGGETQYF.